This T cell receptor (beta chain) appears in the sequencing data of a study of CD8 T cells in Susac syndrome. At the level of the study: Patients with Susac syndrome were therapy-naive, on corticosteroids, or on intravenous immunoglobulin alone at blood draw.

RNA amounts of about 0.5 to 1 ug underwent reverse transcription with random hexamers. TCRdb reanalysed the immunoSEQ multiplex PCR reads using MiXCR and keeps one entry per CDR3 protein. The repertoire has under 80,000 distinct CDR3 sequences, about 92% of them found once; the top ten carry approximately 0.52%. Negative isolation was used for CD8+ and CD4+ T cells and FACS enrichment for TEMRA cells. The CDR3 runs 14 residues. V dropped 6 bases and J dropped 0 bases, with 12 bases sitting between them. The germline gives CDR1 SQVTM, CDR2 ANQGSEA. The chain is built from TRBV29-1 and TRBJ1-5; D may be TRBD1 (5 bases). This clonotype originated in a human donor with Susac syndrome. Sequencing was performed on CD4+ T cells from PBMCs. The CDR3 loop is CSVRGSNSNQPQHF. CDR3 coding DNA: TGCAGCGTGCGGGGGTCCAATAGCAATCAGCCCCAGCATTTT.